This T cell receptor (beta chain) was captured by sequencing in a study of cytomegalovirus exposure and HLA in healthy donors. Study-wide findings and caveats: Later, TCR association rates were found to vary by HLA locus, highest for DRB1 and lowest for HLA-C.

This CDR3 has 16 amino acids. Germline trimming cut 5 bases from V and 5 bases from J; bases unmatched to any gene: 5. Per the germline V gene, CDR1 is LNHDA and CDR2 is SQIVND (reference sequence). Worth noting for this clone: Its antigen is not identified.

13 Jbeta primers and 60 Vbeta primers were used for the PCR. Using immunoSEQ multiplex PCR, the repertoire was profiled, and TCRdb retains in-frame clones only, with some absent. The data show about 150,000 clones, 80% seen once. The chain recombines TRBV19 with TRBJ2-3; 15 bases line up with TRBD2. The specimen sequenced was PBMCs. The clonotype originates from a woman in her thirties or forties in good health and CMV-seropositive. The CDR3 DNA sequence: TGTGCCAGTAGTTCCACGGGACTAGCGGGGGGAGATACGCAGTATTTT. Its translation: CASSSTGLAGGDTQYF.